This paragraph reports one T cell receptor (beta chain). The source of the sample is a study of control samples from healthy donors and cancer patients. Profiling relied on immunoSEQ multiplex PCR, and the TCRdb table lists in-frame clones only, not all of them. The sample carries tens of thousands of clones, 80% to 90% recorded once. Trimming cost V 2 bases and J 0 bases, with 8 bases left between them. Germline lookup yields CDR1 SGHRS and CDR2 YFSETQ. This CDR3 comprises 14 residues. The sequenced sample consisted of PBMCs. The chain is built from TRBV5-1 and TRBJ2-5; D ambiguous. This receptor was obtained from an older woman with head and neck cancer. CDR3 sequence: CASSFAGYQETQYF. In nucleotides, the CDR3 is TGCGCCAGCAGCTTCGCAGGTTACCAAGAGACCCAGTACTTC.